This TCR beta chain was sequenced in a study of blood T cell repertoires in COVID-19. This CDR3 spans 15 amino acids. CDR1 and CDR2 (germline): SGHAT, FQNNGV. The V and J ends lost 1 base and 1 base respectively, with 11 bases between them. TCRdb's table, derived via immunoSEQ multiplex PCR, lists solely in-frame clones and lacks some. The sample lists 99,000 or so clones; 82% were seen once. The source of this sequence is an elderly woman with acute or convalescent COVID-19. Sequenced: peripheral blood. The chain links TRBV11-2 to TRBJ2-7, with D perhaps TRBD2 (5 bases). CDR3 nucleotide sequence: TGTGCCAGCAGCTTAGTTCACGGAGGATCCTACGAGCAGTACTTC. This codes for CASSLVHGGSYEQYF.